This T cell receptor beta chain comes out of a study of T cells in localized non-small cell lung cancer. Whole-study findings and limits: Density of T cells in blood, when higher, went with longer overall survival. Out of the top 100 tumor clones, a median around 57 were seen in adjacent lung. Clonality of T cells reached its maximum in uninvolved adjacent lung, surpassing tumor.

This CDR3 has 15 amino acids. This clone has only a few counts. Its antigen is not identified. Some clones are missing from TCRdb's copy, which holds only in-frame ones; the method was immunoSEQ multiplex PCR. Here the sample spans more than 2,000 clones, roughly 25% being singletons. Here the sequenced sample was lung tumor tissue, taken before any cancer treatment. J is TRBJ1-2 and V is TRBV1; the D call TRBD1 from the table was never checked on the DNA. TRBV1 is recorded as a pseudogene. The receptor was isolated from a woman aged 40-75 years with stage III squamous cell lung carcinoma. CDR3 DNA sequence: TGCGCCAGCAGCCAAGATCCCACAGGGCCCAATGGCTACACCTTC. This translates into CASSQDPTGPNGYTF.